This is a list of T cell receptor beta chains from one sample in a study of long-term antiretroviral therapy in people with HIV. Libraries were prepared by immunoSEQ multiplex PCR; TCRdb keeps only in-frame clonotypes and omits some of them. The data show 15,000 to 20,000 clones, 85% to 90% seen once. This material consisted of unsorted PBMCs, taken 4.2 years after starting antiretroviral therapy. The origin of the receptors is a man aged 50-59 years with HIV. CDR3s include the opening cysteine and the closing phenylalanine or tryptophan. The order of the fields is D gene, J gene, V gene, clone size, CDR3 DNA, CDR3 protein. The D gene is left open where the match is weak. The size entry is marked missing in some rows and otherwise reads once, few, many or a size class.

d_call: NA
j_call: TRBJ2-3
v_call: TRBV6-1
clone_size: NA
cdr3_nt: TGTGCCAGCAGTGAAGATGGCTGGGGTGGCACAGATACGCAGTATTTT
cdr3_aa: CASSEDGWGGTDTQYF

d_call: NA
j_call: TRBJ2-7
v_call: TRBV15
clone_size: NA
cdr3_nt: TGTGCCACCAGCAGAGAGGTCTTAGGGGCTTACGAGCAGTACTTC
cdr3_aa: CATSREVLGAYEQYF

d_call: TRBD2
j_call: TRBJ2-7
v_call: TRBV29-1
clone_size: NA
cdr3_nt: TGCAGCGTTGCTACTAGCGGGGACTACGAGCAGTACTTC
cdr3_aa: CSVATSGDYEQYF

d_call: TRBD1
j_call: TRBJ2-5
v_call: TRBV30
clone_size: few
cdr3_nt: TGTGCCTGTGACAGGGTGCCCGAAGAGACCCAGTACTTC
cdr3_aa: CACDRVPEETQYF

d_call: NA
j_call: TRBJ2-2
v_call: TRBV14
clone_size: NA
cdr3_nt: TGTGCCAGCAGCCAAATGGGGAACACCGGGGAGCTGTTTTTT
cdr3_aa: CASSQMGNTGELFF

d_call: TRBD2
j_call: TRBJ2-3
v_call: TRBV4-3
clone_size: once
cdr3_nt: TGCGCCAGCAGCCAAGAGGTCGCTAGCGGGGCCACAGATACGCAGTATTTT
cdr3_aa: CASSQEVASGATDTQYF

d_call: NA
j_call: TRBJ1-6
v_call: TRBV5-6
clone_size: NA
cdr3_nt: TGTGCCAGCAGCTTGAGGCGGACAAATAATTCACCCCTCCACTTT
cdr3_aa: CASSLRRTNNSPLHF

d_call: NA
j_call: TRBJ1-5
v_call: TRBV5-3
clone_size: NA
cdr3_nt: TGTGCCAGAAGCTTTGGAACAGGGACAACGCCCCAGCATTTT
cdr3_aa: CARSFGTGTTPQHF

d_call: TRBD2
j_call: TRBJ2-3
v_call: TRBV10-3
clone_size: NA
cdr3_nt: TGTGCCATCAGTCCCACTAGCGGGGGGCCCCCTGGGCAGTATTTT
cdr3_aa: CAISPTSGGPPGQYF

d_call: NA
j_call: TRBJ2-7
v_call: TRBV5-6
clone_size: NA
cdr3_nt: TGTGCCAGCAGCTTGAACAGGGCAGACCCCGAGCAGTACTTC
cdr3_aa: CASSLNRADPEQYF

d_call: TRBD1
j_call: TRBJ1-1
v_call: TRBV4-3
clone_size: NA
cdr3_nt: TGCGCCAGCAGTCGAGACAGGGGGAGTACTGAAGCTTTCTTT
cdr3_aa: CASSRDRGSTEAFF

d_call: NA
j_call: TRBJ2-7
v_call: TRBV15
clone_size: NA
cdr3_nt: TGTGCCACCAGCAGAGATCAGGTCGAGCAGTACTTC
cdr3_aa: CATSRDQVEQYF

d_call: TRBD1
j_call: TRBJ2-7
v_call: TRBV19
clone_size: NA
cdr3_nt: TGTGCCAGTAGTACGGACAGGGGCTACGAGCAGTACTTC
cdr3_aa: CASSTDRGYEQYF

d_call: NA
j_call: TRBJ1-4
v_call: TRBV27
clone_size: NA
cdr3_nt: TGTGCCGCAAGGCCTCTTGGAACTAATGAAAAACTGTTTTTT
cdr3_aa: CAARPLGTNEKLFF

d_call: TRBD2
j_call: TRBJ2-7
v_call: TRBV5-4
clone_size: once
cdr3_nt: TGTGCCAGCAGCTTTCAACTAGCGGGGGGATGGACCTACGAGCAGTACTTC
cdr3_aa: CASSFQLAGGWTYEQYF

d_call: NA
j_call: TRBJ2-3
v_call: TRBV7-9
clone_size: NA
cdr3_nt: TGTGCCAGCAGCCTTCGGGAACTCAGCGATACGCAGTATTTT
cdr3_aa: CASSLRELSDTQYF

d_call: NA
j_call: TRBJ1-6
v_call: TRBV19
clone_size: once
cdr3_nt: TGTGCCAGTAGAGGGTCGGGTTCCTATAATTCACCCCTCCACTTT
cdr3_aa: CASRGSGSYNSPLHF

d_call: NA
j_call: TRBJ1-6
v_call: TRBV4-3
clone_size: NA
cdr3_nt: TGCGCCAGCAGCCAAGACGGTGGTGGTTCACCCCTCCACTTT
cdr3_aa: CASSQDGGGSPLHF

d_call: NA
j_call: TRBJ2-1
v_call: TRBV11-2
clone_size: few
cdr3_nt: TGTGCCAGCAGCTTGCAAACTAGTAGGGTGAATGAGCAGTTCTTC
cdr3_aa: CASSLQTSRVNEQFF

d_call: TRBD2
j_call: TRBJ2-7
v_call: TRBV11-3
clone_size: few
cdr3_nt: TGTGCCAGCAGCAGCGGGACTAGCGGCTACGAGCAGTACTTC
cdr3_aa: CASSSGTSGYEQYF

d_call: TRBD1
j_call: TRBJ1-5
v_call: TRBV6-1
clone_size: NA
cdr3_nt: TGTGCCAGCAGTGGTCGACAGGGAAGCAATCAGCCCCAGCATTTT
cdr3_aa: CASSGRQGSNQPQHF

d_call: NA
j_call: TRBJ1-1
v_call: TRBV4-3
clone_size: NA
cdr3_nt: TGCGCCAGCAGCCAAGGAAGCAGGTGGGACACTGAAGCTTTCTTT
cdr3_aa: CASSQGSRWDTEAFF

d_call: NA
j_call: TRBJ1-1
v_call: TRBV4-1
clone_size: few
cdr3_nt: TGCGCCAGCAGCCAAGATATCGGGATGTGGACTGAAGCTTTCTTT
cdr3_aa: CASSQDIGMWTEAFF

d_call: NA
j_call: TRBJ2-7
v_call: TRBV27
clone_size: once
cdr3_nt: TGTGCCAGCAGTTTATGGGACACGAGCCTCTACGAGCAGTACTTC
cdr3_aa: CASSLWDTSLYEQYF

d_call: NA
j_call: TRBJ2-7
v_call: TRBV11-2
clone_size: NA
cdr3_nt: TGTGCCAGCAGCTACGACACCTACGAGCAGTACTTC
cdr3_aa: CASSYDTYEQYF

d_call: NA
j_call: TRBJ1-2
v_call: TRBV25-1
clone_size: once
cdr3_nt: TGTGCCAGCAGTGATTCGGGATATGGCTACACCTTC
cdr3_aa: CASSDSGYGYTF

d_call: NA
j_call: TRBJ1-5
v_call: TRBV5-1
clone_size: NA
cdr3_nt: TGCGCCAGCAGCCCCGGACAGATTAGCAATCAGCCCCAGCATTTT
cdr3_aa: CASSPGQISNQPQHF

d_call: NA
j_call: TRBJ2-7
v_call: TRBV28
clone_size: NA
cdr3_nt: TGTGCCAGCAGTTACGGGTATTCCTACGAGCAGTACTTC
cdr3_aa: CASSYGYSYEQYF

d_call: NA
j_call: TRBJ2-1
v_call: TRBV27
clone_size: NA
cdr3_nt: TGTGCCAGCAGTTTAAACAGTTACAATGAGCAGTTCTTC
cdr3_aa: CASSLNSYNEQFF

d_call: NA
j_call: TRBJ1-1
v_call: TRBV29-1
clone_size: NA
cdr3_nt: TGCAGCGTTGGATTTAAGGCTTTTAGGGGCGAAGCTTTCTTT
cdr3_aa: CSVGFKAFRGEAFF

d_call: TRBD1
j_call: TRBJ2-3
v_call: TRBV7-3
clone_size: NA
cdr3_nt: TGTGCCAGCAGGGACAGGGGTAGCACAGATACGCAGTATTTT
cdr3_aa: CASRDRGSTDTQYF

d_call: NA
j_call: TRBJ1-5
v_call: TRBV9
clone_size: NA
cdr3_nt: TGTGCCAGCAGCAAGGGCAGGGGTAGCCAGCCCCAGCATTTT
cdr3_aa: CASSKGRGSQPQHF

d_call: NA
j_call: TRBJ1-2
v_call: TRBV5-1
clone_size: NA
cdr3_nt: TGCGCCAGCAGTCCTCTCCAGGGGTACTATGGCTACACCTTC
cdr3_aa: CASSPLQGYYGYTF

d_call: TRBD1
j_call: TRBJ1-2
v_call: TRBV5-4
clone_size: NA
cdr3_nt: TGTGCCAGCAGCTTGCGCGGGACAGGGGGCAGTTACTATGGCTACACCTTC
cdr3_aa: CASSLRGTGGSYYGYTF

d_call: NA
j_call: TRBJ2-3
v_call: TRBV5-1
clone_size: NA
cdr3_nt: TGCGCCAGCAGCTTGGAGGGGAGATACACAGATACGCAGTATTTT
cdr3_aa: CASSLEGRYTDTQYF

d_call: NA
j_call: TRBJ1-2
v_call: TRBV19
clone_size: NA
cdr3_nt: TGTGCCAGTGCAACGTTGAATGGCTACACCTTC
cdr3_aa: CASATLNGYTF

d_call: NA
j_call: TRBJ2-1
v_call: TRBV27
clone_size: NA
cdr3_nt: TGTGCCAGCAGCAATGACTGGAGCTCCTACAATGAGCAGTTCTTC
cdr3_aa: CASSNDWSSYNEQFF

d_call: NA
j_call: TRBJ1-1
v_call: TRBV10-3
clone_size: NA
cdr3_nt: TGTGCCATCAGCAAGACCCCACTCTATGCTGAAGCTTTCTTT
cdr3_aa: CAISKTPLYAEAFF

d_call: TRBD2
j_call: TRBJ2-7
v_call: TRBV7-9
clone_size: NA
cdr3_nt: TGTGCCAGCAGCTTAGGGACTAGCGGGGTGCAGTACTTC
cdr3_aa: CASSLGTSGVQYF

d_call: TRBD2
j_call: TRBJ2-1
v_call: TRBV4-3
clone_size: NA
cdr3_nt: TGCGCCGGGCAGTCTAGCGGGGCTATCAATGAGCAGTTCTTC
cdr3_aa: CAGQSSGAINEQFF

d_call: NA
j_call: TRBJ2-1
v_call: TRBV9
clone_size: NA
cdr3_nt: TGTGCCAGCAGCGTAGGCGGGGACCGGGGGCGGTATGGAAATGAGCAGTTCTTC
cdr3_aa: CASSVGGDRGRYGNEQFF

d_call: TRBD1
j_call: TRBJ2-3
v_call: TRBV6-5
clone_size: NA
cdr3_nt: TGTGCCAGCAGTTACTCGGACAGGGCGACGCAGTATTTT
cdr3_aa: CASSYSDRATQYF

d_call: NA
j_call: TRBJ1-1
v_call: TRBV19
clone_size: NA
cdr3_nt: TGTGCCAGTAGCCCGATAGGGGGAAACACTGAAGCTTTCTTT
cdr3_aa: CASSPIGGNTEAFF

d_call: TRBD1
j_call: TRBJ1-4
v_call: TRBV4-1
clone_size: NA
cdr3_nt: TGCGCCAGCAGCCAATCGCAGGGGGCCGGGGAAAAACTGTTTTTT
cdr3_aa: CASSQSQGAGEKLFF

d_call: NA
j_call: TRBJ1-5
v_call: TRBV27
clone_size: NA
cdr3_nt: TGTGCCAGCAGTTTAATTCCGGGGGCCGATCAGCCCCAGCATTTT
cdr3_aa: CASSLIPGADQPQHF

d_call: TRBD2
j_call: TRBJ2-3
v_call: TRBV9
clone_size: NA
cdr3_nt: TGTGCCAGCAGCGCCTCAGCGGGGGGGCATGTAGGCACAGATACGCAGTATTTT
cdr3_aa: CASSASAGGHVGTDTQYF

d_call: TRBD2
j_call: TRBJ2-7
v_call: TRBV4-1
clone_size: NA
cdr3_nt: TGCGCCAGCAGCCCGGGGACTAGCGGGGCCTCCTACGAGCAGTACTTC
cdr3_aa: CASSPGTSGASYEQYF

d_call: NA
j_call: TRBJ2-3
v_call: TRBV11-2
clone_size: NA
cdr3_nt: TGTGCCAGCAGCTTAAATTTGGCAAGGGCGACAGATACGCAGTATTTT
cdr3_aa: CASSLNLARATDTQYF

d_call: TRBD1
j_call: TRBJ2-3
v_call: TRBV19
clone_size: NA
cdr3_nt: TGTGCCAGTAGTATTGGGACAGGGGGTCATGTGCAGTATTTT
cdr3_aa: CASSIGTGGHVQYF

d_call: NA
j_call: TRBJ2-7
v_call: TRBV20-1
clone_size: NA
cdr3_nt: TGCAGTGCAAGGACAGACGAGCAGTACTTC
cdr3_aa: CSARTDEQYF

d_call: TRBD1
j_call: TRBJ2-7
v_call: TRBV6-5
clone_size: NA
cdr3_nt: TGTGCCAGCAGGACAGGGATATCCTCCTACGAGCAGTACTTC
cdr3_aa: CASRTGISSYEQYF